The rows below give T cell receptor beta chains drawn from one sample of a study of blood T cell repertoires in COVID-19. Repertoires were generated with immunoSEQ multiplex PCR, while TCRdb's copy carries only in-frame clones and drops some. The repertoire holds tens of thousands of clones, with 76% as singletons. The specimen was peripheral blood. These TCRs come from a man aged 55 to 69 with COVID-19, enrolled during active disease. The CDR3 runs from the conserved cysteine through the conserved F or W. Each record gives: clone size, V gene, J gene, D gene, CDR3 DNA, CDR3 protein. A D gene is named only where the DNA matches it firmly. The size field is filled for only some rows; it gives once, few, many or a size class.

size: NA; V: TRBV7-3; J: TRBJ2-6; D: TRBD1; DNA: TGTGCCAGCAGCTTAAGTCCGGGACAGGGCTCTGGGGCCAACGTCCTGACTTTC; CDR3: CASSLSPGQGSGANVLTF
size: many; V: TRBV11-2; J: TRBJ2-7; D: NA; DNA: TGTGCCAGCAGCCCAGAACGGGTAGGGGACGAGCAGTACTTC; CDR3: CASSPERVGDEQYF
size: NA; V: TRBV11-3; J: TRBJ2-5; D: TRBD2; DNA: TGTGCCAGCAGGCTTGGGACTAGCGGGAGACTCACTGGGGAGACCCAGTACTTC; CDR3: CASRLGTSGRLTGETQYF
size: few; V: TRBV4-2; J: TRBJ2-7; D: TRBD1; DNA: TGTGCCAGCAGCCAGGACAGGCGCTCCTACGAGCAGTACTTC; CDR3: CASSQDRRSYEQYF
size: NA; V: TRBV18; J: TRBJ2-1; D: TRBD2; DNA: TGTGCCAGCTCACTCTACAGGACTAGCGGGAGGGCCGATGAGCAGTTCTTC; CDR3: CASSLYRTSGRADEQFF
size: NA; V: TRBV29-1; J: TRBJ2-5; D: TRBD2; DNA: TGCAGCGTTGTGACTAGCGGGGGTGAGACCCAGTACTTC; CDR3: CSVVTSGGETQYF
size: once; V: TRBV30; J: TRBJ2-7; D: TRBD1; DNA: TGTGCCTGGGGGGACAGGGTTGTGAACGAGCAGTACTTC; CDR3: CAWGDRVVNEQYF
size: NA; V: TRBV10-3; J: TRBJ2-3; D: NA; DNA: TGTGCCATCAATGGCAGGGATGGAGATACGCAGTATTTT; CDR3: CAINGRDGDTQYF
size: NA; V: TRBV5-4; J: TRBJ2-5; D: TRBD1; DNA: TGTGCCAGCAGCTTGGTAACAGGGGAAGAGACCCAGTACTTC; CDR3: CASSLVTGEETQYF
size: NA; V: TRBV5-1; J: TRBJ2-2; D: NA; DNA: TGCGCCAGCAGCTCAGGGGCTGGCGGGGAGCTGTTTTTT; CDR3: CASSSGAGGELFF
size: NA; V: TRBV15; J: TRBJ1-1; D: TRBD1; DNA: TGTGCCACCAGCAGCTACGGGACAGTCTTTGAAGCTTTCTTT; CDR3: CATSSYGTVFEAFF
size: few; V: TRBV19; J: TRBJ1-5; D: NA; DNA: TGTGCCAGTAGTATAAGGGGGGAGGGAAGCAATCAGCCCCAGCATTTT; CDR3: CASSIRGEGSNQPQHF
size: NA; V: TRBV24-1; J: TRBJ2-2; D: TRBD2; DNA: TGTGCCACCAGTGATTCCGGGGGGGGCCTCACCGGGGAGCTGTTTTTT; CDR3: CATSDSGGGLTGELFF
size: few; V: TRBV5-5; J: TRBJ2-1; D: NA; DNA: TGTGCCAGCAGCTTGGGCGTTGACAATGAGCAGTTCTTC; CDR3: CASSLGVDNEQFF
size: once; V: TRBV5-6; J: TRBJ2-7; D: NA; DNA: TGTGCCAGCAGCCTGAGAGGGGGTCCCCTCTACGAGCAGTACTTC; CDR3: CASSLRGGPLYEQYF
size: NA; V: TRBV2; J: TRBJ2-1; D: NA; DNA: TGTGCCAGCAGTGGAGGGGGTGAGCAGTTCTTC; CDR3: CASSGGGEQFF
size: NA; V: TRBV5-6; J: TRBJ2-2; D: NA; DNA: TGTGCCAGCACCCCTCTAGGAGGAGAGGAGCTGTTTTTT; CDR3: CASTPLGGEELFF
size: once; V: TRBV14; J: TRBJ2-1; D: NA; DNA: TGTGCCAGCAGCCAAGGGTCGAGGGTCGAGTACAATGAGCAGTTCTTC; CDR3: CASSQGSRVEYNEQFF
size: NA; V: TRBV5-1; J: TRBJ2-6; D: TRBD1; DNA: TGCGCCAGCAGCCCCACAGGGGTGGGTGGTGGGGCCAACGTCCTGACTTTC; CDR3: CASSPTGVGGGANVLTF
size: NA; V: TRBV24-1; J: TRBJ2-3; D: NA; DNA: TGTGCCACCAGTGCCGTAACCGGGGGCACAGATACGCAGTATTTT; CDR3: CATSAVTGGTDTQYF
size: NA; V: TRBV24-1; J: TRBJ2-7; D: NA; DNA: TGTGCCACCAGTGACCCAGCGGCAGAGTCTATTACGAAGCAGTACTTC; CDR3: CATSDPAAESITKQYF
size: NA; V: TRBV30; J: TRBJ2-7; D: NA; DNA: TGTGCCTGGAGTGTACGGGTGGGCCGCAGGAGGTACGAGCAGTACTTC; CDR3: CAWSVRVGRRRYEQYF